A selection of T cell receptor beta chains follows, all from one sample in a study of post-analysis software for immune sequencing data. A single record per CDR3 protein comes from TCRdb applying MiXCR to the PCR reads. The sample includes 800,000 to 950,000 distinct CDR3 sequences, approximately 57% seen only once; the top ten take approximately 4.5%. Sequences were obtained from blood. The receptors were gathered from a girl under 18 with multiple sclerosis. CDR3s include the opening cysteine and the closing phenylalanine or tryptophan. D genes are given only for firm matches. Clone size is given for some rows only: seen once, a few or many times, or a class if the clone is expanded.

TRBD2	TRBJ2-7	.	TRBV7-9	TGTGCCAGCAGTGTCTCAGCGGGAGTCAGCGAGCAGTACTTC	CASSVSAGVSEQYF
TRBD2	TRBJ2-5	.	TRBV20-1	TGCAGTGCTAGAGATGCTGCTAGCGGGAGGCCTTTTGAGCAGTACTTC	CSARDAASGRPFEQYF
.	TRBJ2-5	.	TRBV10-3	TGTGCCATCAGTGAGTCGAACAGCCCGCAAGAGACCCAGTACTTC	CAISESNSPQETQYF
.	TRBJ2-5	few	TRBV7-9	TGTGCCAGCAGCATCTTTACCGGAGGGACCGGTTCGGGTAGGGAGACCCAGTACTTC	CASSIFTGGTGSGRETQYF
.	TRBJ2-1	.	TRBV7-3	TGTGCCGGCAGCGCGACGACTAGCTACAATGAGCAGTTCTTC	CAGSATTSYNEQFF
TRBD2	TRBJ2-1	.	TRBV12-3/TRBV12-4	TGTGCCAGCAGTAGCACGAACAGGGGCTTAGCGGGAGGGCAGGGTAATGAGCAGTTCTTC	CASSSTNRGLAGGQGNEQFF
.	TRBJ1-1	.	TRBV5-1	TGCGCCAGCCGGCTATCCCTGAACACTGAAGCTTTCTTT	CASRLSLNTEAFF
TRBD1	TRBJ2-1	few	TRBV12-3/TRBV12-4	TGTGCCAGCAGCTCCCGCGACAGGGGGTACAATGAGCAGTTCTTC	CASSSRDRGYNEQFF
TRBD1	TRBJ2-7	few	TRBV29-1	TGCAGCGCCCGAAACAGGGGGTTCTACGAGCAGTACTTC	CSARNRGFYEQYF
.	TRBJ1-5	.	TRBV5-1	TGCGCCAGCAGCTTGGAGGGGATCCGCAATCAGCCCCAGCATTTT	CASSLEGIRNQPQHF
.	TRBJ2-5	.	TRBV7-9	TGTGCCAGCAGCCGGGGCGGCGGGGTTATCCAAGAGACCCAGTACTTC	CASSRGGGVIQETQYF
.	TRBJ2-7	few	TRBV20-1	TGCAGTGCTAGAGATTCGCGGGAATTCTACGAGCAGTACTTC	CSARDSREFYEQYF
TRBD2	TRBJ2-7	.	TRBV5-1	TGCGCCAGCAGCTACTCCCGGACTAGCGACGAGCAGTACTTC	CASSYSRTSDEQYF
TRBD2	TRBJ2-1	few	TRBV20-1	TGCAGTGCTAGCCCTCGAGGTGGACTAGCGGGCCCGGGCAATGAGCAGTTCTTC	CSASPRGGLAGPGNEQFF
TRBD2	TRBJ2-1	.	TRBV4-1	TGCGCCAGCAGCCTATCCGGGACTACCCTCAGGAATGAGCAGTTCTTC	CASSLSGTTLRNEQFF
TRBD1	TRBJ2-5	.	TRBV15	TGTGCCACCAAGACAGGGATCTCACAAGAGACCCAGTACTTC	CATKTGISQETQYF
TRBD2	TRBJ2-1	.	TRBV5-1	TGCGCCAGCAGCTCTAGCGGGGGGGCCGGGAGAGAGCAGTTCTTC	CASSSSGGAGREQFF
TRBD2	TRBJ2-5	few	TRBV4-2	TGTGCCAGCAGCGCTCAAGGGACTAGCGGGCAGAATCAAGAGACCCAGTACTTC	CASSAQGTSGQNQETQYF
TRBD2	TRBJ2-7	once	TRBV5-5	TGTGCCGGCAGCTTGGGAGCCGGGACTAGCAGTTACGAGCAGTACTTC	CAGSLGAGTSSYEQYF
.	TRBJ2-1	.	TRBV6-1	TGTGCCAGCAGTCTTACGGTTATAGCTGCGGGGAGCAATGAGCAGTTCTTC	CASSLTVIAAGSNEQFF
.	TRBJ1-2	few	TRBV30	TGTGCCTGGAGTGCCGGGGGCTATGGCTACACCTTC	CAWSAGGYGYTF
TRBD1	TRBJ1-2	.	TRBV7-2	TGTGCCAGCAGCGGTTGGGACAGGGGGCGAGCTAACTATGGCTGCACCTTC	CASSGWDRGRANYGCTF
TRBD2	TRBJ2-1	.	TRBV28	TGTGCCAGCAGTTTACCGGGACTAGCTGAGCAGTTCTTC	CASSLPGLAEQFF
.	TRBJ2-5	once	TRBV5-1	TGCGTCAGCAGCTTGTCCGACAGCAACCAAGAGACCCAGTACTTC	CVSSLSDSNQETQYF
TRBD2	TRBJ2-3	few	TRBV5-6	TGTGCCAGCAGCTTGACCGGACGGGGGGCAGATACGCAGTATTTT	CASSLTGRGADTQYF
.	TRBJ2-3	.	TRBV15	TGTGCCACCACCGGCCCGGGGCGGAGCACAGATACGCAGTATTTT	CATTGPGRSTDTQYF
.	TRBJ1-6	few	TRBV12-3/TRBV12-4	TGTGCCAGCAGTTTGGACGGACATAATTCACCCCTCCACTTT	CASSLDGHNSPLHF
.	TRBJ1-2	.	TRBV12-3/TRBV12-4	TGTGCCAGCAGCCGCGACAGGTTTCAGGGCTACACCTTC	CASSRDRFQGYTF
TRBD2	TRBJ2-5	many	TRBV7-8	TGTGCCAGCAGCCACCTACTAGCGATCCAAGAGACCCAGTACTTC	CASSHLLAIQETQYF
TRBD1	TRBJ2-7	.	TRBV2	TGTGCCACCAGACAGGGCTACATATCCTACGAGCAGTACTTC	CATRQGYISYEQYF
TRBD2	TRBJ2-1	.	TRBV12-3/TRBV12-4	TGTGCCAGCAGTTTAGAAGTAGGACTAGCGGGAGGGCCCTCAGTCAATGAGCAGTTCTTC	CASSLEVGLAGGPSVNEQFF
TRBD1	TRBJ2-3	few	TRBV29-1	TGCAGCTCACTACCTGGGACAGCGGATACGCAGTATTTT	CSSLPGTADTQYF
TRBD2	TRBJ2-1	.	TRBV6-5	TGTGCCAGCAGTTACTTTAGCGGGAGACCCTACAATGAGCAGTTCTTC	CASSYFSGRPYNEQFF
.	TRBJ2-3	.	TRBV18	TGTGCCAGCTCACCACCTCTCACAGATACGCAGTATTTT	CASSPPLTDTQYF
TRBD1	TRBJ1-1	.	TRBV5-1	TGCGCCAGCAGCTGGTTACAGGGGAGCACTGAAGCTTTCTTT	CASSWLQGSTEAFF
TRBD1	TRBJ1-2	.	TRBV5-1	TGCGCCAGCAGCTTGGCCTCCGGGACAGGCCGGGGAGGCTACACCTTC	CASSLASGTGRGGYTF
TRBD1	TRBJ2-5	.	TRBV29-1	TGCAGCGTTGAAGTCCTCGGGACAGAAAAAGAGACCCAGTACTTC	CSVEVLGTEKETQYF
.	TRBJ2-5	.	TRBV7-7	TGTGCCAGCAGCCCAATAGGGAACCCCCAAGAGACCCAGTACTTC	CASSPIGNPQETQYF
.	TRBJ2-7	few	TRBV9	TGTGCCAGCAGCCCCCATCAAAGAAGCTACGAGCAGTACTTC	CASSPHQRSYEQYF
TRBD2	TRBJ2-2	.	TRBV7-6	TGTGCCAGCAGCCCCAGCGGGGGGGCCGCCGGGGAGCTGTTTTTT	CASSPSGGAAGELFF
TRBD1	TRBJ1-2	.	TRBV7-9	TGTGCCAGCAGCTCCCCCCCAGGGGGGTATGGCTACACCTTC	CASSSPPGGYGYTF
.	TRBJ2-7	few	TRBV7-9	TGTGCCAGCAGCTTAGCGTGGACCACCTACGAGCAGTACTTC	CASSLAWTTYEQYF
.	TRBJ1-6	.	TRBV5-5	TGTGCCAGCAGCTTGGCCGCTAGGACAGTCCATAATTCACCCCTCCACTTT	CASSLAARTVHNSPLHF
.	TRBJ2-7	.	TRBV6-5	TGTGCCAGCAGTTACTCGACCGGACAGAGATACGAGCAGTACTTC	CASSYSTGQRYEQYF
TRBD1	TRBJ2-1	.	TRBV11-3	TGTGCCAGCAGCTTAGATAATGACAGGGGCGATGAGCAGTTCTTC	CASSLDNDRGDEQFF
TRBD1	TRBJ2-7	few	TRBV4-1	TGCGCCAGCAGCCCGACAGGGATAGGTAGCCGACCGGGCGAGCAGTACTTC	CASSPTGIGSRPGEQYF
.	TRBJ1-1	.	TRBV20-1	TGCAGTGCTAGAGAAGGGACTGCCCAACGGAATGAAGCTTTCTTT	CSAREGTAQRNEAFF
TRBD2	TRBJ2-7	once	TRBV10-3	TGTGCCTCAGATGCTACTAGCGAGACCTACGAGCAGTACTTC	CASDATSETYEQYF
.	TRBJ2-7	.	TRBV7-6	TGTGCCAGCAGAGGGGGAATGGGTTACGAGCAGTACTTC	CASRGGMGYEQYF
.	TRBJ1-4	.	TRBV5-1	TGCGCCAGCAGCTTGGGATCTGGGCTAAATGAAAAACTGTTTTTT	CASSLGSGLNEKLFF
TRBD1	TRBJ2-7	few	TRBV10-3	TGTGCCAACCGGGGACAGGGGACCCACGAGCAGTACTTC	CANRGQGTHEQYF
TRBD2	TRBJ2-7	once	TRBV5-1	TGCGCCAGCAGCTTGGAGGCGGGGGGACTCTCCTACGAGCAGTACTTC	CASSLEAGGLSYEQYF